The 12 T cell receptor beta chains listed next were all sequenced from one sample in a study of T cells in localized non-small cell lung cancer. Assay: immunoSEQ multiplex PCR; the TCRdb copy retains only in-frame clones and omits some. This sample carries about 33,000 clones, 90% of them seen once, and the ten largest clones take around 4.1%. Sample: peripheral blood, taken before any cancer treatment. The receptors were gathered from a man aged 40 to 75 with stage I lung adenocarcinoma.

This clone was counted a single time. The chain has TRBV5-1 and TRBJ2-1, with D perhaps matching TRBD1 or TRBD2 (5 bases each). Trimming took off 4 bases at V and 7 bases at J, with 15 bases between the two ends. Germline-derived CDR1 and CDR2 are SGHRS and YFSETQ. This CDR3 has 14 residues. The CDR3 DNA reads as TGCGCCAGCAGCCCGGGGACCGTTCGTAATGAGCAGTTCTTC. This translates into CASSPGTVRNEQFF.

The V call is TRBV5-1, the J call TRBJ2-1, with 9 nucleotides matching TRBD2. J was trimmed by 0 bases and V by 4 bases; bases with no gene match: 5. CDR3 size: 16 residues. Germline CDR1 and CDR2: SGHRS and YFSETQ. CDR3 amino acids: CASSHGLATSYNEQFF. The CDR3 bases are TGCGCCAGCAGCCACGGACTAGCGACCTCCTACAATGAGCAGTTCTTC.

The V and J genes are TRBV5-4 and TRBJ1-2, with 7 bases aligning to TRBD1. The V segment lost 1 base and the J segment 6 bases; nucleotides outside the gene matches: 9. The CDR3 extends over 15 amino acids. CDR1 SGHNT and CDR2 YYREEE come from the germline V gene (reference sequence). The CDR3 spells CASSLSTGTEHGYTF. The CDR3 DNA reads as TGTGCCAGCAGCTTGTCCACCGGGACAGAGCATGGCTACACCTTC. Supplemented by reference TRBV5-4 and TRBJ1-2, the full variable domain reads ETGVTQSPTHLIKTRGQQVTLRCSSQSGHNTVSWYQQALGQGPQFIFQYYREEENGRGNFPPRFSGLQFPNYSSELNVNALELDDSALYLCASSLSTGTEHGYTFGSGTRLTVV.

The chain employs TRBV6-1 and TRBJ1-2; D is ambiguous. Trimming left V 6 bases short and J 5 bases short, with 13 bases between. Germline V CDR1 and CDR2: MNHNS, SASEGT. The CDR3 is 13 residues long. The CDR3 sequence: CASSRIPLYGYTF. The CDR3 coding sequence is TGTGCCAGCAGCAGGATTCCCCTGTATGGCTACACCTTC.

V usage is TRBV19 and J usage is TRBJ1-6, with a possible D match to TRBD1 (6 bases). V shed 7 bases and J shed 2 bases, with 21 bases lying between them. From germline, CDR1 is LNHDA and CDR2 SQIVND (reference sequence). This CDR3 has 18 amino acids. CDR3: CASNGGAGLQPYNSPLHF. DNA for the CDR3: TGTGCCAGTAATGGGGGCGCAGGCCTCCAGCCCTATAATTCACCCCTCCACTTT.

Worth noting for this clone: Other DNA sequences in the same sample also yield this CDR3. The V and J genes are TRBV27 and TRBJ2-7, with D possibly matching TRBD2 (5 bases). This CDR3 comprises 15 residues. The germline V and J ends were trimmed by 5 bases and 0 bases, with 14 bases remaining between them. Germline CDR1 MNHEY, CDR2 SMNVEV (reference sequence). The CDR3 loop reads CASSPPGSLSYEQYF. CDR3 in DNA: TGTGCCAGCAGTCCTCCGGGGTCCCTCTCCTACGAGCAGTACTTC.

V gene TRBV5-1 combines with J gene TRBJ2-2; 7 nucleotides match TRBD1. CDR1 is SGHRS and CDR2 is YFSETQ in the germline V gene. The ends lost 2 bases at V and 5 bases at J; junction bases unmatched: 6. This CDR3 comprises 15 residues. The CDR3 loop is CASSFGDRVTGELFF. CDR3 in DNA: TGCGCCAGCAGCTTTGGAGACAGGGTGACCGGGGAGCTGTTTTTT.

This clone was picked up one time. V is TRBV21-1 and J is TRBJ1-3. TRBV21-1 is a pseudogene. The CDR3 has 14 amino acids. CDR3 sequence (DNA): TGTGCCAGCAGCAAAGTGAAAGGAACGAACACCATATATTTT. Translating it yields CASSKVKGTNTIYF.

The chain joins TRBV5-5 to TRBJ1-5; TRBD1 is a possible D gene (6 bases). The V gene's germline CDR1 is SGHKS and CDR2 YYEKEE (reference sequence). The CDR3 is 16 residues long. Trimming took off 1 base at V and 2 bases at J, with 13 bases between the two ends. This chain's CDR3 is CASSLWGGLGNQPQHF. In nucleotides, the CDR3 is TGTGCCAGCAGCTTGTGGGGGGGCCTAGGCAATCAGCCCCAGCATTTT.

The genes are TRBV9 and TRBJ2-2; TRBD1 aligns across 7 bases. Germline V CDR1 and CDR2: SGDLS, YYNGEE. The trim removed 5 bases at V and 1 base at J, leaving 8 bases unmatched. The CDR3 consists of 16 residues. CDR3 bases: TGTGCCAGCAGTTCGCCGACAGGGAGGAACACCGGGGAGCTGTTTTTT. Translating it yields CASSSPTGRNTGELFF. The full variable domain, with the rest looked up from reference TRBV9 and TRBJ2-2, is DSGVTQTPKHLITATGQRVTLRCSPRSGDLSVYWYQQSLDQGLQFLIQYYNGEERAKGNILERFSAQQFPDLHSELNLSSLELGDSALYFCASSSPTGRNTGELFFGEGSRLTVL.

The rearrangement joins TRBV5-1 to TRBJ2-5; 12 bases agree with TRBD2. Per the germline V gene, CDR1 is SGHRS and CDR2 is YFSETQ. This CDR3 region has 16 residues. V lost 4 bases and J lost 1; bases outside the gene matches: 5. CDR3 DNA: TGCGCCAGCAGCACGGGACTAGCGGGTCTCCAAGAGACCCAGTACTTC. The encoded protein is CASSTGLAGLQETQYF.

The chain joins TRBV5-1 to TRBJ2-3, with D possibly matching TRBD2 (6 bases). The CDR3 sequence is 15 residues long. Trimming pared 5 bases from V and 5 bases from J, leaving 18 bases between. Germline CDR1 is SGHRS and CDR2 is YFSETQ. The CDR3 DNA sequence: TGCGCCAGCAGGACGAGACGGGGAGGCGAAGATACGCAGTATTTT. Its protein is CASRTRRGGEDTQYF.